The T cell receptor beta chain described here comes from a study of blood T cells in healthy people across ages. Primers used in a second PCR of about 7 to 12 cycles were a sample-barcoded 5' primer and a J-beta primer mix. The template-switch adaptor, which had 12 random nucleotides, put a tag on each cDNA molecule. TCRdb fed the 5' RACE reads into MiXCR, producing one record per CDR3 protein. The profile shows roughly 680,000 distinct CDR3 sequences, around 20% of them singletons. The study, taken as a whole, reports: Fewer expanded clones and more diversity marked long-lived versus aged donors.

As for this clonotype: Its antigen is currently unknown.

Germline values: CDR1 MNHEY, CDR2 SMNVEV (reference sequence). The CDR3 covers 16 residues. The V end lost 3 bases, the J end lost 4 bases, and 16 bases lay between the germline ends. The chain couples TRBV27 to TRBJ2-1; D assignment may be TRBD1 or TRBD2 (5 bases each). The receptor's source is a man between 65 and 79 years old in good health. Material: blood. As DNA, the CDR3 is TGTGCCAGCAGTTTCATCGGGACGGGGACGTACAATGAGCAGTTCTTC. Translation gives CASSFIGTGTYNEQFF.